The 21 T cell receptor beta chains below were found in one sample sequenced in a study of cytomegalovirus exposure and HLA in healthy donors. Both 60 Vbeta primers and 13 Jbeta primers went into the PCR. Clones were read by immunoSEQ multiplex PCR, and TCRdb kept only the in-frame ones, dropping some. This sample has around 110,000 clones, with around 80% found just once. The sequencing input was PBMCs. The source is a young man in good health and CMV-seropositive.

The chain couples TRBV9 to TRBJ2-1; TRBD1 matches 8 bases. The CDR3 sequence is 12 residues long. Per the germline V gene, CDR1 is SGDLS and CDR2 is YYNGEE. V was clipped by 4 bases and J by 13 bases; unmatched bases: 7. The CDR3 sequence: CASSSGGPPQFF. CDR3 in DNA: TGTGCCAGCAGCTCAGGGGGCCCGCCACAGTTCTTC.

The chain combines TRBV5-1 with TRBJ2-3; D is undetermined. V was trimmed by 4 bases and J by 3 bases, leaving 12 bases between them. Per the germline V gene, CDR1 is SGHRS and CDR2 is YFSETQ. The CDR3 is made up of 14 amino acids. For the CDR3, the DNA is TGCGCCAGCAGCCCGAGGTCCCCGACAGATACGCAGTATTTT. It is translated as CASSPRSPTDTQYF. The full variable domain, with the rest looked up from reference TRBV5-1 and TRBJ2-3, is KAGVTQTPRYLIKTRGQQVTLSCSPISGHRSVSWYQQTPGQGLQFLFEYFSETQRNKGNFPGRFSGRQFSNSRSEMNVSTLELGDSALYLCASSPRSPTDTQYFGPGTRLTVL.

The CDR3, as DNA: TGTGCCAGCAGCCAAGGCCTTGGGTCAGCTGGAGGTGAAAAACTGTTTTTT. Translation gives CASSQGLGSAGGEKLFF. The V call is TRBV4-2, the J call TRBJ1-4, with D hard to call. The CDR3 spans 17 residues. V was clipped by 1 base and J by 7 bases, with 19 bases between them. Germline CDR1 reads LGHNA; CDR2 reads YNFKEQ.

The CDR3 coding sequence is TGTGCCAGCTCACCAAGGGAACAGGGTGGTTACACCTTC. Translated: CASSPREQGGYTF. The chain carries TRBV18 and TRBJ1-2; TRBD1 might be the D (6 bases). V was pared by 2 bases and J by 11 bases, with 15 bases between. This CDR3 spans 13 amino acids. Germline values: CDR1 KGHSH, CDR2 LQKENI.

This clone appeared a few times. The V gene is TRBV5-6, the J gene TRBJ2-2; no firm D call. The CDR3 totals 15 residues. Per germline, CDR1 SGHDT and CDR2 YYEEEE. V was trimmed by 0 bases and J by 0 bases, leaving 6 bases between them. CDR3 in DNA: TGTGCCAGCAGCTTGGGCGGCGCGAACACCGGGGAGCTGTTTTTT. This sequence encodes CASSLGGANTGELFF.

In this sample, this clone turned up once. The chain combines TRBV11-2 with TRBJ2-7, with D perhaps TRBD1 (5 bases). The V gene's germline CDR1 is SGHAT and CDR2 FQNNGV. The CDR3 is 13 amino acids. Trimming left V 6 bases short and J 0 bases short, with 9 bases between. CDR3 nucleotides: TGTGCCAGCAGGGACATCCTCTCCTACGAGCAGTACTTC. Encoded protein: CASRDILSYEQYF.

The chain couples TRBV18 to TRBJ2-3, with D possibly matching TRBD2 (6 bases). CDR3 length: 12 amino acids. From germline, CDR1 is KGHSH and CDR2 LQKENI. Trimming cost V 3 bases and J 6 bases, with 7 bases left between them. CDR3 in DNA: TGTGCCAGCTCACCGACTAGTGATACGCAGTATTTT. It translates to CASSPTSDTQYF.

The chain has TRBV29-1 and TRBJ2-7; D possibly corresponds to TRBD1 (5 bases). The CDR3 has 12 amino acids. The ends were cut back, 4 bases at V and 1 base at J, with 8 bases in the middle. Looked up from germline, CDR1 is SQVTM and CDR2 is ANQGSEA. In DNA, the CDR3 is TGCAGCGTTGTGACAGCATCCTACGAGCAGTACGTC. The encoded protein is CSVVTASYEQYV.

This sequence joins TRBV5-4 and TRBJ1-2, with 8 bases identical to TRBD1. The CDR3 runs 16 residues. J was trimmed by 0 bases and V by 0 bases; bases with no gene match: 4. Germline assignment: CDR1 SGHNT and CDR2 YYREEE (reference sequence). Here the CDR3 reads CASSLDGQGSNYGYTF. The CDR3 DNA reads as TGTGCCAGCAGCTTGGATGGACAGGGTTCTAACTATGGCTACACCTTC.

The chain combines TRBV18 with TRBJ2-1, with 11 bases fitting TRBD1. CDR1 and CDR2 (germline): KGHSH, LQKENI. This CDR3 contains 17 residues. The V and J ends lost 2 bases and 0 bases, in that order; junction bases with no gene match: 3. The CDR3 spells CASSPLDRGPSYNEQFF. The CDR3 coding sequence is TGTGCCAGCTCACCATTGGACAGGGGGCCCTCCTACAATGAGCAGTTCTTC.

The chain links TRBV18 to TRBJ2-7, with 11 bases identical to TRBD2. Germline assignment: CDR1 KGHSH and CDR2 LQKENI. After removal of 0 bases from V and 6 bases from J, the junction contained 4 bases not matched to a gene. This CDR3 has 15 residues. Written as DNA, the CDR3 is TGTGCCAGCTCACCACCGACTAGCGGGACTCTCGAGCAGTACTTC. The encoded protein is CASSPPTSGTLEQYF.

CDR3 sequence: CASSLSGFSQPQHF. The CDR3 DNA follows: TGTGCCAGCAGCTTGTCGGGGTTTAGTCAGCCCCAGCATTTT. V is TRBV5-5 and J is TRBJ1-5, with no clear D. Trimming left V 1 base short and J 6 bases short, with 11 bases between. The V gene's germline CDR1 is SGHKS and CDR2 YYEKEE (reference sequence). There are 14 residues in the CDR3.

V is TRBV29-1 and J is TRBJ2-3; 9 positions match TRBD2. Trimming took 6 bases from V and 2 from J; bases not matched to a gene: 6. Germline assignment: CDR1 SQVTM and CDR2 ANQGSEA. The CDR3 consists of 14 residues. DNA of the CDR3: TGCAGCGTGGCCGGGACTAGCCCCACAGATACGCAGTATTTT. This encodes CSVAGTSPTDTQYF.

This chain's CDR3 is CASSLRQGARGYTF. Here the CDR3 DNA reads TGCGCCAGCAGCCTAAGACAGGGGGCTCGTGGCTACACCTTC. This chain joins TRBV4-1 and TRBJ1-2; 10 bases agree with TRBD1. The V and J ends lost 4 bases and 7 bases, in that order; junction bases with no gene match: 6. The CDR3 has 14 amino acids. Germline CDR1 reads MGHRA; CDR2 reads YSYEKL.

This chain joins TRBV9 and TRBJ2-1, with 9 bases matching TRBD2. The length of the CDR3 is 15 residues. The V gene end was trimmed by 0 bases and the J gene end by 10 bases; junction bases not matched to a gene: 8. Germline V gives CDR1 SGDLS, CDR2 YYNGEE. In DNA form, the CDR3 reads TGTGCCAGCAGCGTAGCCCTAGCGGGGTTAAAAGAGCAGTTCTTC. This codes for CASSVALAGLKEQFF.

The rearrangement joins TRBV30 to TRBJ2-1; 12 bases agree with TRBD2. The CDR3 is made up of 17 amino acids. Germline V gives CDR1 GTSNPN, CDR2 SVGIG (reference sequence). The J segment lost 8 bases and the V segment lost 4 bases, leaving 15 bases of the junction unmatched. The CDR3 reads CAWTSTSGSLRFDEQFF. The CDR3 nucleotides read TGTGCCTGGACGTCGACTAGCGGGAGTTTGAGGTTCGATGAGCAGTTCTTC.

The chain carries TRBV7-9 and TRBJ2-2, with 8 bases matching TRBD2. V trimming: 5 bases; J trimming: 17 bases; junction bases outside the gene matches: 13. The CDR3 length is 13 residues. Germline CDR1 SEHNR, CDR2 FQNEAQ (reference sequence). The CDR3 region has the DNA TGTGCCAGCAGCGAAACTAGCGGCAGCCGGTCTTTTTTT. It encodes CASSETSGSRSFF.

The chain links TRBV18 to TRBJ2-7, with 10 nucleotides matching TRBD1. The trim removed 4 bases at V and 2 bases at J, leaving 2 bases unmatched. CDR1 KGHSH and CDR2 LQKENI come from the germline V gene. CDR3 length equals 14 residues. CDR3 residues: CASSRGQGAYEQYV. The CDR3 nucleotides read TGTGCCAGCTCACGTGGACAGGGGGCCTACGAGCAGTACGTC.

The chain couples TRBV2 to TRBJ2-5, with a tentative D call TRBD1 (6 bases). Between the trimmed V and J ends, which lost 4 bases and 5 bases, there was a span of 11 bases. The CDR3 runs to 13 residues. Germline assignment: CDR1 SNHLY and CDR2 FYNNEI. The CDR3 sequence: CASSGTGQETQYF. The CDR3 nucleotides read TGTGCCAGCAGTGGAACAGGGCAGGAGACCCAGTACTTC.

V usage is TRBV7-2 and J usage is TRBJ2-3; D call uncertain. The CDR3 covers 14 residues. Trimming pared 1 base from V and 6 bases from J, leaving 11 bases between. Germline-derived CDR1 and CDR2 are SGHTA and FQGNSA. For the CDR3, the DNA is TGTGCCAGCAGCTTAGGCTACTCATGGGATACGCAGTATTTT. This gives the protein CASSLGYSWDTQYF.

The V gene is TRBV5-1, the J gene TRBJ2-3; 8 bases are a match to TRBD2. J was trimmed by 2 bases and V by 3 bases; bases with no gene match: 8. The length of the CDR3 is 16 residues. The germline gives CDR1 SGHRS, CDR2 YFSETQ. The CDR3 is CASSYLERGITDTQYF. As DNA, the CDR3 is TGCGCCAGCAGCTACCTTGAGCGGGGGATCACAGATACGCAGTATTTT.